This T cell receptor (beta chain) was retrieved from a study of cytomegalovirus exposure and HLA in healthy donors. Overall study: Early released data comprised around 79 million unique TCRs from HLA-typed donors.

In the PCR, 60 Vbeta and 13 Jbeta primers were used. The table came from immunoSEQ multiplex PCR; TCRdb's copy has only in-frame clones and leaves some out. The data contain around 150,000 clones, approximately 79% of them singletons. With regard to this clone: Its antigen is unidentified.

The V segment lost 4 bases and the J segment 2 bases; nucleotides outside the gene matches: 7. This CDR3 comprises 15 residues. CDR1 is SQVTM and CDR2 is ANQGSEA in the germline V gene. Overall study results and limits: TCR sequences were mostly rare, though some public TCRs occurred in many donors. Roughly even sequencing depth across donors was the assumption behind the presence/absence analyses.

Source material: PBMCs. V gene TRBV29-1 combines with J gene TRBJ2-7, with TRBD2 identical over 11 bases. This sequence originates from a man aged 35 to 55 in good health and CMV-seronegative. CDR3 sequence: CSVGTSGSRTYEQYF. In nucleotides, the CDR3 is TGCAGCGTTGGGACTAGCGGGTCGAGGACCTACGAGCAGTACTTC.